A single sample gave rise to the 5 T cell receptor beta chains below, sequenced in a study of blood T cells in healthy people across ages. The second PCR ran roughly 6 to 12 cycles with a sample-barcoded 5' primer and J-beta primers. Each CDR3 protein is one row after TCRdb ran MiXCR on the 5' RACE reads. The sample contains about 1.6 million distinct CDR3 sequences, around 36% of which appear only once. Sequenced: blood. The receptors stem from a woman aged 25 to 39 in good health.

This clonotype was seen a few times. The V call is TRBV4-2, the J call TRBJ2-7; 10 positions agree with TRBD1. CDR3 size: 18 residues. Germline V lookup: CDR1 LGHNA, CDR2 YNFKEQ. Germline trimming cut 0 bases from V and 2 bases from J; bases unmatched to any gene: 10. In DNA, the CDR3 is TGTGCCAGCAGCCAAGAATTGCTGGGACAGGGGATCCCCTACGAGCAGTACTTC. Its translation is CASSQELLGQGIPYEQYF.

The CDR3 DNA reads TGTGCCAGCAAGGAGGGGAATGAGCAGTTCTTC. Residues: CASKEGNEQFF. The genes are TRBV2 and TRBJ2-1; possibly TRBD2 for D (6 bases). The germline gives CDR1 SNHLY, CDR2 FYNNEI. The CDR3 has 11 amino acids. V lost 7 bases to trimming and J lost 7 bases, with 8 bases between them. The full variable domain, completed using reference TRBV2 and TRBJ2-1, is EPEVTQTPSHQVTQMGQEVILRCVPISNHLYFYWYRQILGQKVEFLVSFYNNEISEKSEIFDDQFSVERPDGSNFTLKIRSTKLEDSAMYFCASKEGNEQFFGPGTRLTVL.

The V and J genes are TRBV4-1 and TRBJ2-5, with a possible D match to TRBD1 (6 bases). V was cut by 6 bases and J by 4 bases, with 15 bases left in between. The germline CDR1 and CDR2 sequences are MGHRA and YSYEKL. The CDR3 has 14 amino acids. CDR3 residues: CASSRQERGETQYF. CDR3 coding DNA: TGCGCCAGCAGTCGACAGGAACGAGGAGAGACCCAGTACTTC.

This clonotype was seen a handful of times. The rearrangement links TRBV5-1 to TRBJ2-5; D gene unclear. Germline V gene lookup returns CDR1 SGHRS and CDR2 YFSETQ. The CDR3 length is 17 residues. Trimming removed 2 bases at V and 1 base at J, with 18 bases between. The CDR3, as DNA: TGCGCCAGCAGCTTCGGAGACACGTTGACCCTCCAAGAGACCCAGTACTTC. It specifies CASSFGDTLTLQETQYF.

This clonotype was observed a few times. The V call is TRBV15, the J call TRBJ1-3, with D possibly matching TRBD1 (5 bases). Germline V gene data show CDR1 as LNHNV and CDR2 as YYDKDF (reference sequence). This CDR3 contains 14 residues. V was trimmed by 0 bases and J by 4 bases, leaving 7 bases between them. The CDR3 nucleotides are TGTGCCACCAGCAGAGAAGGGGCCGGAAACACCATATATTTT. This codes for CATSREGAGNTIYF.